The 27 T cell receptor beta chains listed next were all sequenced from one sample in a study of blood T cell repertoires in COVID-19. Produced via immunoSEQ multiplex PCR; TCRdb's table is partial and in-frame only. The sample lists some 320,000 clones, roughly 90% seen once, with 2% to 3% in the top ten. The sequenced sample was PBMCs or T cells enriched from blood (not recorded which). These TCRs come from a man in his sixties who had recovered from COVID-19.

The V gene is TRBV2, the J gene TRBJ2-3; TRBD2 matches 12 bases. CDR3 length: 15 amino acids. Germline V gene data show CDR1 as SNHLY and CDR2 as FYNNEI. The trim removed 7 bases at V and 2 bases at J, leaving 4 bases unmatched. CDR3 protein: CASTGLAGFTDTQYF. CDR3 in DNA: TGTGCCAGCACCGGACTAGCGGGATTCACAGATACGCAGTATTTT.

This sequence joins TRBV6-2 or TRBV6-3 and TRBJ2-3; no firm D call. CDR1 and CDR2 (germline): MNHEY, SVGEGT. V lost 2 bases and J lost 6, with 18 bases in between. This CDR3 comprises 16 residues. CDR3 in DNA: TGTGCCAGCAGTTACAGGTCTAGTGGTTTTGGGGATACGCAGTATTTT. It codes for CASSYRSSGFGDTQYF.

This clone was seen only once. The rearrangement joins TRBV9 to TRBJ2-7, with 7 positions matching TRBD1. The V and J ends lost 4 bases and 2 bases, in that order; junction bases with no gene match: 6. Germline CDR1 SGDLS, CDR2 YYNGEE. The CDR3 loop spans 14 amino acids. CDR3 sequence (DNA): TGTGCCAGCAGCTCCGACAGGGAGCCCTACGAGCAGTACTTC. Residues: CASSSDREPYEQYF.

V and J are TRBV7-2 and TRBJ1-6; no firm D call. This CDR3 is 14 amino acids long. Germline CDR1 and CDR2: SGHTA and FQGNSA. Trimming shortened V by 5 bases and J by 8 bases, and 13 bases separated the two germline ends. This CDR3 reads CASSHGNRHSPLHF. In nucleotides, the CDR3 is TGTGCCAGCAGCCACGGGAACAGACATTCACCCCTCCACTTT.

This chain joins TRBV20-1 and TRBJ2-5; D is undetermined. Germline lookup yields CDR1 DFQATT and CDR2 SNEGSKA (reference sequence). V lost 3 bases and J 0 bases, leaving 8 bases between the germline ends. The CDR3 is 13 residues long. The CDR3 nucleotides read TGCAGTGCTAGTGGCAGGAACCAAGAGACCCAGTACTTC. Encoded protein: CSASGRNQETQYF.

The chain is built from TRBV5-6 and TRBJ2-7; tentatively, D is TRBD2 (5 bases). The germline CDR1 and CDR2 sequences are SGHDT and YYEEEE. Trimming removed 7 bases from V and 3 bases from J, with 11 bases in between. This CDR3 region has 12 residues. The CDR3 coding sequence is TGTGCCAGCCGGGAAATGGGCTACGAGCAGTACTTC. It encodes CASREMGYEQYF.

This chain links TRBV15 with TRBJ2-7; 10 bases are shared with TRBD2. V was clipped by 5 bases and J by 7 bases; unmatched bases: 8. The germline V gene encodes CDR1 LNHNV and CDR2 YYDKDF (reference sequence). The CDR3 has 14 residues. CDR3 sequence (DNA): TGTGCCACCAGCGTAAGCGGGAGGGCCGGGGAGCAGTACTTC. Translation: CATSVSGRAGEQYF. Filled out from reference TRBV15 and TRBJ2-7, the complete variable domain reads DAMVIQNPRYQVTQFGKPVTLSCSQTLNHNVMYWYQQKSSQAPKLLFHYYDKDFNNEADTPDNFQSRRPNTSFCFLDIRSPGLGDTAMYLCATSVSGRAGEQYFGPGTRLTVT.

The rearrangement links TRBV7-9 to TRBJ2-5, with D tentatively TRBD1 (6 bases). Germline V gives CDR1 SEHNR, CDR2 FQNEAQ (reference sequence). This CDR3 has 14 residues. V was shortened by 3 bases and J by 5 bases, with 13 bases between the two germline ends. The CDR3 DNA is TGTGCCAGCAGCTTTCCAGGGGCAGGTGAGACCCAGTACTTC. It is translated as CASSFPGAGETQYF.

The chain links TRBV29-1 to TRBJ2-7; tentative D call: TRBD2 (5 bases). The length of the CDR3 is 15 residues. The ends were cut back, 4 bases at V and 0 bases at J, with 16 bases in the middle. In germline, CDR1 is SQVTM, CDR2 ANQGSEA. CDR3 coding DNA: TGCAGCGTTGTCCGTGGACTGTCGAGCTCCTACGAGCAGTACTTC. This encodes CSVVRGLSSSYEQYF.

The chain links TRBV9 to TRBJ1-1, with 8 bases aligning to TRBD1. This CDR3 is 19 amino acids long. The germline V gene has CDR1 SGDLS and CDR2 YYNGEE. Trimming cost V 0 bases and J 0 bases; bases outside gene matches: 13. In DNA form, the CDR3 reads TGTGCCAGCAGCGTAGGTCACAGGGGGGGTCAAAAAATGAACACTGAAGCTTTCTTT. Translation: CASSVGHRGGQKMNTEAFF.

The V call is TRBV7-9, the J call TRBJ1-2, with a weak D call TRBD1 (6 bases). Trimming removed 5 bases from V and 1 base from J, with 8 bases in between. Germline-derived CDR1 and CDR2 are SEHNR and FQNEAQ (reference sequence). CDR3 size: 13 residues. CDR3 sequence reads: CASSRQDNYGYTF. The CDR3 coding sequence is TGTGCCAGCAGCCGACAGGATAACTATGGCTACACCTTC.

This clone has a single count. The rearrangement uses TRBV9 and TRBJ2-1, with 11 bases that match TRBD2. V was pared by 2 bases and J by 6 bases, with 13 bases of the junction left unmatched. Germline V gene data show CDR1 as SGDLS and CDR2 as YYNGEE. The CDR3 extends over 18 amino acids. The CDR3 sequence is CASSVDSGRAFWVNEQFF. CDR3 nucleotides: TGTGCCAGCAGCGTGGATAGCGGGAGGGCCTTTTGGGTCAATGAGCAGTTCTTC. Together with reference TRBV9 and TRBJ2-1, the CDR3 gives the full variable domain: DSGVTQTPKHLITATGQRVTLRCSPRSGDLSVYWYQQSLDQGLQFLIQYYNGEERAKGNILERFSAQQFPDLHSELNLSSLELGDSALYFCASSVDSGRAFWVNEQFFGPGTRLTVL.

The V call is TRBV7-9, the J call TRBJ1-4; D is unclear. The V end was cut by 9 bases, the J end by 6 bases, with 14 bases between. CDR1 is SEHNR, CDR2 FQNEAQ, per germline (reference sequence). This CDR3 is 13 amino acids long. DNA of the CDR3: TGTGCCAGTTCGCCGGGAGGACATGAAAAACTGTTTTTT. It yields the protein CASSPGGHEKLFF. Supplemented by reference TRBV7-9 and TRBJ1-4, the full variable domain reads DTGVSQNPRHKITKRGQNVTFRCDPISEHNRLYWYRQTLGQGPEFLTYFQNEAQLEKSRLLSDRFSAERPKGSFSTLEIQRTEQGDSAMYLCASSPGGHEKLFFGSGTQLSVL.

The rearrangement links TRBV24-1 to TRBJ1-1; unclear D gene. This CDR3 contains 17 residues. Deletions cut 1 base from V and 0 bases from J, with 14 bases between. Germline V lookup: CDR1 KGHDR, CDR2 SFDVKD. CDR3 DNA: TGTGCCACCAGTGATTTTAACTTGAAGCCGCTGAACACTGAAGCTTTCTTT. It encodes CATSDFNLKPLNTEAFF.

V usage is TRBV27 and J usage is TRBJ2-2, with TRBD1 matching 7 bases. V lost 8 bases, J lost 3 bases, and 3 bases stayed unmatched. Looked up from germline, CDR1 is MNHEY and CDR2 is SMNVEV (reference sequence). The CDR3 length is 13 residues. CDR3 sequence reads: CASRDRYTGELFF. The CDR3 DNA reads TGTGCCAGCCGGGACAGATACACCGGGGAGCTGTTTTTT.

This clone was observed a few times. The rearrangement uses TRBV4-3 and TRBJ1-1, with a weak D call TRBD1 (5 bases). The CDR3 length is 16 residues. Germline V CDR1 and CDR2: LGHNA, YSLEER. V was cut by 1 base and J by 5 bases, with 17 bases left in between. The CDR3 coding sequence is TGCGCCAGCAGCCAAGGAGTCACCAGGGAAGGGACTGAAGCTTTCTTT. Translated: CASSQGVTREGTEAFF.

The chain carries TRBV29-1 and TRBJ1-1; D uncertain. Per the germline V gene, CDR1 is SQVTM and CDR2 is ANQGSEA. There are 13 residues in the CDR3. Trimming took 3 bases from V and 2 from J, leaving 10 bases between them. CDR3 in DNA: TGCAGCGTTGATCTCCTATACAACACTGAAGCTTTCTTT. It codes for CSVDLLYNTEAFF.

V gene TRBV7-3 combines with J gene TRBJ2-1; D is possibly TRBD2 (6 bases). Germline CDR1 reads SGHTA; CDR2 reads FQGTGA. The CDR3 sequence is 14 residues long. With 5 bases removed from V and 7 bases from J, the gap between germline ends came to 15 bases. CDR3 DNA sequence: TGTGCCAGCAGCCCCTCGACTAGTGTAAATGAGCAGTTCTTC. This gives the protein CASSPSTSVNEQFF.

The count of this clone is one. The chain couples TRBV5-1 to TRBJ2-5, with 7 bases lining up with TRBD2. J lost 1 base, V lost 0 bases, and 6 bases had no gene match. The germline gives CDR1 SGHRS, CDR2 YFSETQ. The CDR3 runs to 16 residues. In DNA, the CDR3 is TGCGCCAGCAGCTTGGCGACGGGAGGATCCCAAGAGACCCAGTACTTC. It translates to CASSLATGGSQETQYF.

The chain couples TRBV27 to TRBJ1-1, with TRBD1 matching 9 bases. Germline trimming cut 6 bases from V and 8 bases from J; bases unmatched to any gene: 16. Germline CDR1 MNHEY, CDR2 SMNVEV (reference sequence). This CDR3 region has 16 residues. The CDR3: CASSKTGGSGYLEAFF. The CDR3 nucleotides are TGTGCCAGCAGCAAAACAGGGGGCTCTGGATACCTAGAAGCTTTCTTT.

The chain recombines TRBV4-3 with TRBJ1-6; maybe TRBD1 (6 bases). V was clipped by 3 bases and J by 10 bases, with 16 bases between them. The CDR3 length is 15 residues. The V gene's germline CDR1 is LGHNA and CDR2 YSLEER. This chain's CDR3 is CASSQDTGFRSPLHF. As DNA, the CDR3 is TGCGCCAGCAGCCAGGACACAGGGTTTCGGTCACCCCTCCACTTT.

The chain couples TRBV11-2 to TRBJ2-7; possibly TRBD2 for D (5 bases). Germline V CDR1 and CDR2: SGHAT, FQNNGV. The V end was cut by 2 bases, the J end by 6 bases, with 14 bases between. The CDR3 spans 14 residues. CDR3 protein: CASSLMRVGREQYF. CDR3 coding DNA: TGTGCCAGCAGCTTAATGAGGGTGGGCCGCGAGCAGTACTTC.

The rearrangement joins TRBV7-8 to TRBJ1-2; 9 bases are shared with TRBD1. CDR3 size: 19 residues. Germline-derived CDR1 and CDR2 are SGHVS and FQNEAQ. The V gene end was trimmed by 2 bases and the J gene end by 4 bases; junction bases not matched to a gene: 17. CDR3 amino acids: CASSLLPSNRDRDTYGYTF. CDR3 sequence (DNA): TGTGCCAGCAGCTTACTACCGTCTAACCGGGACAGGGATACCTATGGCTACACCTTC.

The rearrangement links TRBV20-1 to TRBJ1-5; D possibly corresponds to TRBD1 (5 bases). Germline CDR1 and CDR2: DFQATT and SNEGSKA (reference sequence). V lost 3 bases, J lost 8 bases, and 26 bases lay in between. CDR3 length equals 17 residues. CDR3 in DNA: TGCAGTGCTAGTGATTCTCGGACGGGGGGAATCGGTGAGCCCCAGCATTTT. Encoded protein: CSASDSRTGGIGEPQHF.

The gene calls are TRBV9 and TRBJ2-3; perhaps TRBD1 as D (6 bases). From germline, CDR1 is SGDLS and CDR2 YYNGEE. The CDR3 consists of 15 residues. Trimming cost V 2 bases and J 1 base, with 11 bases left between them. CDR3 DNA: TGTGCCAGCAGCGTCGGGGCAGGGGGCACAGATACGCAGTATTTT. Its protein is CASSVGAGGTDTQYF. Complete variable domain (other parts from reference TRBV9 and TRBJ2-3): DSGVTQTPKHLITATGQRVTLRCSPRSGDLSVYWYQQSLDQGLQFLIQYYNGEERAKGNILERFSAQQFPDLHSELNLSSLELGDSALYFCASSVGAGGTDTQYFGPGTRLTVL.

This clone was recorded many times. The CDR3 DNA sequence: TGTGCCATCAGTGAGTCTAGCCCAGGGATGTTAAACACCATATATTTT. It is translated as CAISESSPGMLNTIYF. This chain links TRBV10-3 with TRBJ1-3; weak D call: TRBD1 (5 bases). V lost 0 bases to trimming and J lost 6 bases, with 15 bases between them. The length of the CDR3 is 16 residues. Per germline, CDR1 ENHRY and CDR2 SYGVKD.

The J gene is TRBJ2-5, the V gene TRBV7-9; 10 bases are a match to TRBD1. The CDR3 contains 16 residues. From germline, CDR1 is SEHNR and CDR2 FQNEAQ (reference sequence). Trimming cost V 5 bases and J 2 bases; bases outside gene matches: 8. The CDR3 here is CASSPRRTGGQETQYF. The CDR3, as DNA: TGTGCCAGCAGCCCAAGGCGGACAGGGGGGCAAGAGACCCAGTACTTC.